The 25 T cell receptor beta chains below all came from one sample that was sequenced in a study of blood T cell repertoires in COVID-19. Repertoires were generated with immunoSEQ multiplex PCR, while TCRdb's copy carries only in-frame clones and drops some. The sample shows approximately 190,000 clones, 84% of them seen only once. The sample comprised PBMCs or T cells enriched from blood (not recorded which). These receptors originate from a woman in her 30s who had been exposed to COVID-19.

This sequence joins TRBV19 and TRBJ1-2; the match to TRBD1 covers 8 bases. V gave up 5 bases and J gave up 7 bases; unmatched junction bases: 6. The CDR3 runs 13 residues. The germline V gene has CDR1 LNHDA and CDR2 SQIVND (reference sequence). This chain's CDR3 is CASSPQGESGYTF. DNA of the CDR3: TGTGCCAGTAGTCCACAGGGGGAGAGTGGCTACACCTTC.

About this clone: Additional DNA sequences in this sample encode the identical CDR3. As DNA, the CDR3 is TGTGCCAGCTCACCACCTGGGACAGGGAGAAACACCATATATTTT. This translates into CASSPPGTGRNTIYF. The gene calls are TRBV18 and TRBJ1-3; 9 bases line up with TRBD1. Looked up from germline, CDR1 is KGHSH and CDR2 is LQKENI. CDR3 length equals 15 residues. With 0 bases clipped from V and 5 bases from J, the junction kept 2 bases outside the gene matches. Full variable domain (rest looked up from reference TRBV18 and TRBJ1-3): NAGVMQNPRHLVRRRGQEARLRCSPMKGHSHVYWYRQLPEEGLKFMVYLQKENIIDESGMPKERFSAEFPKEGPSILRIQQVVRGDSAAYFCASSPPGTGRNTIYFGEGSWLTVV.

The chain uses TRBV29-1 and TRBJ2-5; 13 nucleotides align to TRBD2. This CDR3 spans 16 amino acids. CDR1 SQVTM and CDR2 ANQGSEA come from the germline V gene. Trimming cost V 5 bases and J 3 bases; bases outside gene matches: 9. As DNA, the CDR3 is TGCAGCGTTTGGCGAGGGACTAGCGGGACCGAAGAGACCCAGTACTTC. It translates to CSVWRGTSGTEETQYF.

J is TRBJ1-1 and V is TRBV5-1, with 7 bases lining up with TRBD1. CDR3 length: 14 amino acids. V was clipped by 0 bases and J by 4 bases; unmatched bases: 3. Germline V gene data show CDR1 as SGHRS and CDR2 as YFSETQ. For the CDR3, the DNA is TGCGCCAGCAGCTTGGATGGACAGGTCACTGAAGCTTTCTTT. It encodes CASSLDGQVTEAFF.

This rearrangement joins TRBV5-1 to TRBJ1-6; no firm D call. There are 14 residues in the CDR3. The ends were cut back, 4 bases at V and 9 bases at J, with 14 bases in the middle. Germline V CDR1 and CDR2: SGHRS, YFSETQ. In DNA, the CDR3 is TGCGCCAGCAGCCCATCACCCTCGGGTTCACCCCTCCACTTT. Encoded protein: CASSPSPSGSPLHF.

The gene calls are TRBV14 and TRBJ2-7; no firm D call. CDR1 and CDR2 from the germline V gene are SGHDN and FVKESK. This CDR3 comprises 12 residues. V was pared by 0 bases and J by 3 bases, with 3 bases between. DNA of the CDR3: TGTGCCAGCAGCCAAGACAGCTACGAGCAGTACTTC. Protein product: CASSQDSYEQYF.

The chain couples TRBV7-9 to TRBJ1-1, with D possibly matching TRBD1 (6 bases). Germline V lookup: CDR1 SEHNR, CDR2 FQNEAQ (reference sequence). With 5 bases removed from V and 1 base from J, the gap between germline ends came to 8 bases. The CDR3 contains 13 residues. CDR3 bases: TGTGCCAGCAGCCGGGACACGAACACTGAAGCTTTCTTT. Translating gives CASSRDTNTEAFF.

The V and J genes are TRBV4-2 and TRBJ2-3; the match to TRBD2 covers 9 bases. This CDR3 comprises 16 residues. CDR1 is LGHNA and CDR2 is YNFKEQ in the germline V gene. Trimming took 0 bases from V and 4 from J; bases not matched to a gene: 5. CDR3 bases: TGTGCCAGCAGCCAAGAGGGCGGGGGGGCGGCAGATACGCAGTATTTT. The encoded protein is CASSQEGGGAADTQYF.

The rearrangement links TRBV11-2 to TRBJ1-4, with 10 bases aligning to TRBD1. The CDR3 length is 15 residues. Germline V CDR1 and CDR2: SGHAT, FQNNGV. V trimming: 3 bases; J trimming: 3 bases; junction bases outside the gene matches: 1. The CDR3 DNA is TGTGCCAGCAGCTTGACAGGGGGCCCTAATGAAAAACTGTTTTTT. It codes for CASSLTGGPNEKLFF.

V is TRBV7-8 and J is TRBJ1-5, with no clear D. Trimming pared 5 bases from V and 1 base from J, leaving 15 bases between. This CDR3 comprises 16 residues. CDR1 is SGHVS, CDR2 FQNEAQ, per germline. DNA of the CDR3: TGTGCCAGCAGCCCAGTTGAACCGAAAAGCAATCAGCCCCAGCATTTT. As protein: CASSPVEPKSNQPQHF.

The chain links TRBV5-1 to TRBJ2-3; no definite D call. This CDR3 has 15 amino acids. The V and J ends lost 2 bases and 0 bases respectively, with 10 bases between them. Per germline, CDR1 SGHRS and CDR2 YFSETQ. As DNA, the CDR3 is TGCGCCAGCAGCTTCCGGGTTAGGAGCACAGATACGCAGTATTTT. Translation: CASSFRVRSTDTQYF.

The CDR3 is CASSLVRTSGGEQFF. For the CDR3, the DNA is TGTGCCAGCAGCTTAGTGCGGACTAGCGGGGGGGAGCAGTTCTTC. The chain couples TRBV7-2 to TRBJ2-1; 14 nucleotides line up with TRBD2. CDR3 length: 15 amino acids. After removal of 1 base from V and 10 bases from J, the junction contained 3 bases not matched to a gene. The germline gives CDR1 SGHTA, CDR2 FQGNSA.

This clone has a single count. This sequence joins TRBV19 and TRBJ2-3; the D is unclear. CDR3 length equals 16 residues. V was clipped by 1 base and J by 0 bases, with 11 bases between them. Germline values: CDR1 LNHDA, CDR2 SQIVND (reference sequence). CDR3 sequence (DNA): TGTGCCAGTAGTATAGTGGGCAGCTATAGCACAGATACGCAGTATTTT. Its protein product is CASSIVGSYSTDTQYF.

J is TRBJ2-7 and V is TRBV29-1; 9 bases map to TRBD1. The CDR3 covers 12 residues. V was clipped by 6 bases and J by 6 bases; unmatched bases: 6. Germline V gives CDR1 SQVTM, CDR2 ANQGSEA. CDR3 residues: CSVATGGGEQYF. In DNA form, the CDR3 reads TGCAGCGTAGCGACAGGGGGAGGCGAGCAGTACTTC.

The chain couples TRBV5-1 to TRBJ1-3; D might be TRBD1 (6 bases). Trimming shortened V by 4 bases and J by 2 bases, and 19 bases separated the two germline ends. The CDR3 covers 17 residues. CDR1 and CDR2 (germline): SGHRS, YFSETQ. In nucleotides, the CDR3 is TGCGCCAGCAGCCTTACAGGGCCGTCCGACACTGGAAACACCATATATTTT. This sequence encodes CASSLTGPSDTGNTIYF.

The chain has TRBV7-9 and TRBJ1-2; 11 bases map to TRBD1. The CDR3 runs 15 residues. Germline assignment: CDR1 SEHNR and CDR2 FQNEAQ (reference sequence). Trimming took 4 bases from V and 6 from J; bases not matched to a gene: 7. As DNA, the CDR3 is TGTGCCAGCAGCTCCCAAACGGACAGGGGGCATGGCTACACCTTC. It specifies CASSSQTDRGHGYTF.

This clone occurred a few times. This chain uses TRBV3-1 (or the pseudogene TRBV3-2) with TRBJ1-2, with 9 bases fitting TRBD1. Germline CDR1 is LGHDT and CDR2 is YNNKEL (reference sequence). This CDR3 is built from 17 residues. V trimming: 1 base; J trimming: 6 bases; junction bases outside the gene matches: 12. CDR3 sequence reads: CASSQGIGTGTGNGYTF. The CDR3, as DNA: TGTGCCAGCAGCCAAGGAATTGGGACCGGGACAGGGAATGGCTACACCTTC.

The chain uses TRBV12-3 or TRBV12-4 and TRBJ1-1, with no clear D. The CDR3 loop spans 12 amino acids. Trimming left V 1 base short and J 6 bases short, with 6 bases between. The CDR3: CASSLVLPEAFF. CDR3 DNA sequence: TGTGCCAGCAGTTTAGTCCTCCCTGAAGCTTTCTTT.

This clone showed up just once. The J gene is TRBJ2-7, the V gene TRBV9; D ambiguous. The germline gives CDR1 SGDLS, CDR2 YYNGEE. This CDR3 is 13 amino acids long. Trimming took off 0 bases at V and 3 bases at J, with 7 bases between the two ends. For the CDR3, the DNA is TGTGCCAGCAGCGTAGATCGCGGCTACGAGCAGTACTTC. Translating gives CASSVDRGYEQYF.

This rearrangement joins TRBV9 to TRBJ1-4, with TRBD1 matching over 8 bases. This CDR3 has 15 residues. The ends lost 3 bases at V and 8 bases at J; junction bases unmatched: 9. Germline CDR1 is SGDLS and CDR2 is YYNGEE. The CDR3 protein is CASSAPGQDNEKLFF. The CDR3 DNA is TGTGCCAGCAGCGCCCCGGGACAGGACAACGAAAAACTGTTTTTT.

This rearrangement joins TRBV7-3 to TRBJ2-1; 9 bases align to TRBD2. Germline V gives CDR1 SGHTA, CDR2 FQGTGA. The CDR3 consists of 19 residues. V lost 2 bases, J lost 4 bases, and 15 bases stayed unmatched. CDR3 DNA: TGTGCCAGCAGCTTATTATCCGGGGCTAGCGGGACGGGTTACAATGAGCAGTTCTTC. Amino acids: CASSLLSGASGTGYNEQFF.

A remark on this clone: The sample carries other DNA sequences with the same CDR3. The chain uses TRBV2 and TRBJ1-1; D is unresolved. CDR1 is SNHLY, CDR2 FYNNEI, per germline. The germline V and J ends were trimmed by 10 bases and 1 base, with 10 bases remaining between them. The CDR3 totals 12 residues. CDR3 nucleotide sequence: TGTGCCAACAGCCCGGGGAACACTGAAGCTTTCTTT. Residues: CANSPGNTEAFF.

This clone has a handful of counts. The V gene is TRBV12-3 or TRBV12-4, the J gene TRBJ1-1, with 7 bases identical to TRBD1. The CDR3 consists of 13 residues. V lost 1 base, J lost 10 bases, and 6 bases stayed unmatched. CDR3 amino acids: CASSLGNRGLAFF. CDR3 bases: TGTGCCAGCAGTTTAGGGAACAGGGGCTTAGCTTTCTTT.

J is TRBJ2-3 and V is TRBV10-3, with 12 bases matching TRBD2. The J segment lost 1 base and the V segment lost 6 bases, leaving 5 bases of the junction unmatched. The germline gives CDR1 ENHRY, CDR2 SYGVKD. The CDR3 consists of 16 residues. In DNA, the CDR3 is TGTGCCATCAGCCCACTAGCGGGGGGTGGCACAGATACGCAGTATTTT. Its protein is CAISPLAGGGTDTQYF.

This chain joins TRBV7-9 and TRBJ2-3; possibly TRBD2 for D (7 bases). Germline CDR1 and CDR2: SEHNR and FQNEAQ (reference sequence). This CDR3 has 16 amino acids. Trimming removed 9 bases from V and 2 bases from J, with 21 bases in between. CDR3 loop: CASSDYRGGNTDTQYF. Written as DNA, the CDR3 is TGTGCCAGTTCAGATTACCGCGGGGGCAACACAGATACGCAGTATTTT.